The 28 T cell receptor beta chains in this list originate from one sample, sequenced in a study of monozygotic twins with inflammatory bowel disease. Reprocessing the 5' RACE reads, TCRdb reports a single entry for every CDR3 protein and omits DNA. The sample table sets out under 350,000 distinct CDR3 sequences. Sequenced sample: blood. Receptors originate from a human donor with ulcerative colitis or Crohn's disease, or a healthy co-twin of an affected twin (not recorded which).

J is TRBJ2-1 and V is TRBV5-6; TCRdb picks TRBD1, but there is no DNA to check that call. Germline CDR1 SGHDT, CDR2 YYEEEE. The CDR3 is made up of 13 amino acids. CDR3 protein: CASSFGQYNEQFF.

The V call is TRBV12-3 or TRBV12-4, the J call TRBJ2-2; TCRdb selects TRBD2, and the lack of DNA leaves this call unchecked. This CDR3 contains 21 residues. CDR3 sequence reads: CASSLVLGRPSVISNTGELFF.

J is TRBJ2-7 and V is TRBV19; the D gene TCRdb calls, TRBD1, cannot be checked with no DNA. Germline CDR1 LNHDA, CDR2 SQIVND (reference sequence). The CDR3 consists of 11 residues. CDR3 region: CASRAGPEQYF.

The chain employs TRBV7-9 and TRBJ1-4. This CDR3 comprises 13 residues. Per the germline V gene, CDR1 is SEHNR and CDR2 is FQNEAQ (reference sequence). CDR3 amino acids: CASSQGLLQGLFF.

The rearrangement links TRBV7-9 to TRBJ2-3. The CDR3 is 12 amino acids. The V gene's germline CDR1 is SEHNR and CDR2 FQNEAQ (reference sequence). The CDR3 sequence is CASSSSSYTRYF.

The chain combines TRBV18 with TRBJ2-1; as DNA is missing, the TRBD1 call by TCRdb cannot be tested. The germline CDR1 and CDR2 sequences are KGHSH and LQKENI. The CDR3 sequence is 15 residues long. CDR3 in amino acids: CASSRDRSSYNEQFF.

The gene calls are TRBV5-6 and TRBJ1-5; without DNA, the TCRdb call of TRBD1 cannot be checked. Germline V gives CDR1 SGHDT, CDR2 YYEEEE. The CDR3 is 15 amino acids. This CDR3 is CASSVRDRGRQPQHF.

The chain uses TRBV11-2 and TRBJ2-1; TCRdb gives TRBD2 as the D gene, but with no DNA this cannot be confirmed. The CDR3 extends over 15 amino acids. Germline V gives CDR1 SGHAT, CDR2 FQNNGV. CDR3 in amino acids: CASSLATTSRGLLFF.

The V gene is TRBV4-3, the J gene TRBJ2-5. The germline V gene encodes CDR1 LGHNA and CDR2 YSLEER. This CDR3 is built from 16 residues. CDR3 sequence: CASSPKRLWGQETQYF.

V is TRBV3-1 and J is TRBJ2-1; checking the TCRdb D call of TRBD1 is not possible without DNA. In germline, CDR1 is LGHDT, CDR2 YNNKEL (reference sequence). The CDR3 has 16 residues. CDR3 sequence reads: CASSPRWGGDYNEQFF.

The chain uses TRBV20-1 and TRBJ2-3; lacking DNA, the TRBD1 call made by TCRdb goes unchecked. There are 14 residues in the CDR3. CDR1 is DFQATT and CDR2 is SNEGSKA in the germline V gene (reference sequence). CDR3 region: CSARRGTYTDTQYF.

The rearrangement joins TRBV18 to TRBJ1-1; the TCRdb call, TRBD1, lacks DNA for checking. This CDR3 has 15 amino acids. Germline CDR1 reads KGHSH; CDR2 reads LQKENI. CDR3 residues: CASSPGGDRNTEAFF.

This chain uses TRBV20-1 with TRBJ2-7. The germline gives CDR1 DFQATT, CDR2 SNEGSKA (reference sequence). The CDR3 has 15 amino acids. The CDR3 loop reads CSARVPSRSSYEQYF.

This chain connects TRBV7-2 to TRBJ2-7; as DNA is missing, the TRBD1 call by TCRdb cannot be tested. This CDR3 is built from 15 residues. Germline V gives CDR1 SGHTA, CDR2 FQGNSA. The CDR3 region is CASSLAGAYSYEQYF.

V is TRBV6-1 and J is TRBJ2-7; the TCRdb D gene call, TRBD1, has no DNA to confirm it. The CDR3 has 15 amino acids. Per germline, CDR1 MNHNS and CDR2 SASEGT. CDR3 protein: CASSKKTGPTYEQYF.

The rearrangement uses TRBV7-8 and TRBJ1-1. Germline V gene lookup returns CDR1 SGHVS and CDR2 FQNEAQ. The CDR3 consists of 15 residues. Here the CDR3 reads CASSLLSGTNTEAFF.

The chain is built from TRBV6-2 or TRBV6-3 and TRBJ2-7. The germline gives CDR1 MNHEY, CDR2 SVGEGT. The CDR3 extends over 11 amino acids. The CDR3 is CASRVYLEQYF.

V is TRBV19 and J is TRBJ1-5. The CDR3 consists of 14 residues. Germline CDR1 is LNHDA and CDR2 is SQIVND (reference sequence). The CDR3 sequence is CASSAQSSNQPQHF.

The chain is built from TRBV12-3 or TRBV12-4 and TRBJ2-7; TCRdb selects TRBD2, and the lack of DNA leaves this call unchecked. The CDR3 runs to 15 residues. CDR3 loop: CASTSLAENPYEQYF.

The chain couples TRBV12-3 or TRBV12-4 to TRBJ1-1; the TRBD1 assignment by TCRdb is unverifiable without DNA. The CDR3 is 12 amino acids. The CDR3 sequence is CASRQRQTEAFF.

The V call is TRBV2, the J call TRBJ2-3; TCRdb indicates TRBD2, and absent DNA this call remains unverified. This CDR3 has 15 amino acids. CDR1 is SNHLY and CDR2 is FYNNEI in the germline V gene. CDR3 residues: CASSEFSGGTDTQYF.

This chain uses TRBV7-9 with TRBJ2-3; TCRdb's D call of TRBD2 is untestable without DNA. In germline, CDR1 is SEHNR, CDR2 FQNEAQ (reference sequence). The CDR3 spans 15 residues. CDR3 sequence: CAGWTSGTSTDTQYF.

The CDR3 protein is CASSQDRQVGTGELFF. This chain uses TRBV4-3 with TRBJ2-2. This CDR3 has 16 amino acids. Germline assignment: CDR1 LGHNA and CDR2 YSLEER.

This chain uses TRBV19 with TRBJ1-6; TCRdb returns TRBD1, unconfirmable since there is no DNA. The germline gives CDR1 LNHDA, CDR2 SQIVND (reference sequence). The CDR3 has 16 amino acids. This chain's CDR3 is CASRTTTGGPNSPLHF.

This chain uses TRBV7-2 with TRBJ2-7; the D gene TCRdb calls, TRBD1, cannot be checked with no DNA. The germline CDR1 and CDR2 sequences are SGHTA and FQGNSA. CDR3 size: 20 residues. The CDR3 loop reads CASSLKGPGGSPYWAHEQYF.

This rearrangement joins TRBV7-9 to TRBJ1-2; TCRdb reports TRBD1, a call that lacks DNA to check it against. Germline lookup yields CDR1 SEHNR and CDR2 FQNEAQ (reference sequence). The CDR3 consists of 13 residues. The CDR3: CASSFTQGDGYTF. The whole variable domain, remainder taken from reference TRBV7-9 and TRBJ1-2, is DTGVSQNPRHKITKRGQNVTFRCDPISEHNRLYWYRQTLGQGPEFLTYFQNEAQLEKSRLLSDRFSAERPKGSFSTLEIQRTEQGDSAMYLCASSFTQGDGYTFGSGTRLTVV.

The chain employs TRBV5-1 and TRBJ2-3. Germline CDR1 and CDR2: SGHRS and YFSETQ. The CDR3 has 16 amino acids. Here the CDR3 reads CASSPKTAASTDTQYF.

The genes are TRBV14 and TRBJ2-3; as DNA is missing, the TRBD1 call by TCRdb cannot be tested. CDR1 is SGHDN, CDR2 FVKESK, per germline. The CDR3 totals 17 residues. Here the CDR3 reads CASSQTPWPGRTDTQYF.